These 24 T cell receptor beta chains share one sample of origin, sequenced in a study of metastatic and nonmetastatic thyroid tumors. Thyroid surgery took place with no prior treatment in any patient. TCRdb re-called the PCR reads through MiXCR. Found here are 25,000 to 30,000 clones, around 4% of them singletons; the top ten hold under 4%. Sequenced input: blood. The receptors stem from a male donor with papillary thyroid cancer or a benign thyroid nodule (not recorded which). Some clones in this sample may be carry-over from other donors' samples.

This clone was detected a few times. A read error is possible here, since a much larger clone lies one base away. This same CDR3 is encoded by further DNA sequences in the sample. The chain employs TRBV6-2 or TRBV6-3 and TRBJ2-7; 7 bases map to TRBD2. This CDR3 spans 15 amino acids. With V trimmed by 7 bases and J by 7 bases, 16 bases remained unmatched. Germline CDR1 MNHEY, CDR2 SVGEGT. The CDR3 DNA is TGTGCCAGCACCCTACGCGGGAGCACTCCGGCTGAGCAGTACTTC. Encoded protein: CASTLRGSTPAEQYF.

This clone has at least ten counts. The chain recombines TRBV15 with TRBJ2-7, with a tentative D call TRBD2 (6 bases). Trimming cost V 0 bases and J 13 bases, with 16 bases left between them. This CDR3 contains 13 residues. Germline V gene sequence: CDR1 LNHNV, CDR2 YYDKDF (reference sequence). For the CDR3, the DNA is TGTGCCACCAGCAGAGATCGAGTAGCGGAGACTTACTTC. It codes for CATSRDRVAETYF. Based on the CDR3 plus reference TRBV15 and TRBJ2-7, the full variable domain is DAMVIQNPRYQVTQFGKPVTLSCSQTLNHNVMYWYQQKSSQAPKLLFHYYDKDFNNEADTPDNFQSRRPNTSFCFLDIRSPGLGDTAMYLCATSRDRVAETYFGPGTRLTVT.

This clone was seen only a few times. V is TRBV6-1 and J is TRBJ1-6, with unresolved D. The CDR3 totals 14 residues. V was cut by 7 bases and J by 8 bases, with 15 bases left in between. Looked up from germline, CDR1 is MNHNS and CDR2 is SASEGT. The chain's CDR3 is CASTSEILHSPLHF. CDR3 DNA sequence: TGTGCCAGCACGAGCGAGATCCTTCATTCACCCCTCCACTTT.

This clone has more than one count but fewer than ten. A single base separates this from a much larger clone, so it may be a read error. This chain uses TRBV18 with TRBJ1-3, with a weak D call TRBD1 (6 bases). The V gene's germline CDR1 is KGHSH and CDR2 LQKENI. This CDR3 comprises 15 residues. The chain's CDR3 is CAGSPGAASGNTIYF. CDR3 sequence (DNA): TGTGCCGGCTCACCAGGGGCCGCCTCTGGAAACACCATATATTTT.

This CDR3 is CASSEELAGGSYEQYF. Here the CDR3 DNA reads TGTGCCAGCAGTGAAGAGCTAGCGGGGGGTTCCTACGAGCAGTACTTC. This chain uses TRBV6-1 with TRBJ2-7, with 11 nucleotides matching TRBD2. CDR3 size: 16 residues. The germline V gene has CDR1 MNHNS and CDR2 SASEGT. V trimming: 1 base; J trimming: 1 base; junction bases outside the gene matches: 3.

This clone was detected many times. A single base separates this from a much larger clone, so it may be a read error. The rearrangement links TRBV10-1 to TRBJ1-2; D is perhaps TRBD1 (5 bases). The V gene's germline CDR1 is WNHNN and CDR2 SYGVQD (reference sequence). CDR3 size: 15 residues. In DNA, the CDR3 is TGCGCCAGCAGTGAGTCGCCGGGGCAGCTAAGTGGCCACACCTTC. The encoded protein is CASSESPGQLSGHTF.

V is TRBV12-3 or TRBV12-4 and J is TRBJ2-2, with TRBD2 as a possible D gene (5 bases). Trimming cost V 6 bases and J 4 bases, with 9 bases left between them. The CDR3 is 13 amino acids. The CDR3: CASRGGFTGELFF. The CDR3 nucleotides read TGTGCCAGCAGGGGCGGGTTCACCGGGGAGCTGTTTTTT.

This clone was counted many times. CDR3 amino acids: CASRPTGAQETQYF. The CDR3 DNA follows: TGTGCCAGCAGGCCGACAGGTGCCCAAGAGACCCAGTACTTC. This chain joins TRBV6-1 and TRBJ2-5; D may be TRBD1 (6 bases). Between the trimmed V and J ends, which lost 6 bases and 1 base, there was a span of 12 bases. Germline V gene lookup returns CDR1 MNHNS and CDR2 SASEGT. The CDR3 is made up of 14 amino acids.

This clone was detected a few times. The V and J genes are TRBV12-5 and TRBJ2-1; D is uncertain. With 3 bases removed from V and 10 bases from J, the gap between germline ends came to 10 bases. CDR3 size: 12 residues. Looked up from germline, CDR1 is LGHNT and CDR2 is FRNRAP. The CDR3: CASGLSSQEQFF. The CDR3, as DNA: TGTGCTAGTGGTTTATCTAGTCAGGAGCAGTTCTTC.

A few counts support this clone. The chain has TRBV20-1 and TRBJ2-3, with D perhaps being TRBD1 or TRBD2 (5 bases each). V lost 3 bases and J 10 bases, leaving 26 bases between the germline ends. CDR3 size: 16 residues. Germline values: CDR1 DFQATT, CDR2 SNEGSKA (reference sequence). The CDR3 loop is CSASSPPGRSLDAQYF. The CDR3 DNA follows: TGCAGTGCTAGTTCCCCGCCGGGACGATCACTGGATGCGCAGTATTTT.

By share, this clone ranks as medium-sized. This chain connects TRBV27 to TRBJ1-2; a weak D match, TRBD1 (6 bases). This CDR3 contains 14 residues. Germline values: CDR1 MNHEY, CDR2 SMNVEV (reference sequence). The V end was cut by 6 bases, the J end by 4 bases, with 15 bases between. CDR3 sequence (DNA): TGTGCCAGCAGAGGGGGGGGCAGGGGCTATGGCTACACCTTC. Translation: CASRGGGRGYGYTF.

This clone has a handful of counts. Since a much larger clone is just one base distant, this may be a read error. The rearrangement uses TRBV20-1 and TRBJ2-5; 8 bases match TRBD2. There are 16 residues in the CDR3. With V trimmed by 0 bases and J by 1 base, 7 bases remained unmatched. The germline gives CDR1 DFQATT, CDR2 SNEGSKA (reference sequence). The CDR3 nucleotides are TGCAGTGCTAGAGATGGGTGGCGGGAGGTCCAAGAGACCCAGTACTTC. Encoded protein: CSARDGWREVQETQYF.

This clone was counted at least ten times. The junction differs from germline at one of its ends, possibly a read error. Other DNA sequences of this sample code for an identical CDR3. The V and J genes are TRBV24-1 and TRBJ2-1; D unclear. The germline V gene encodes CDR1 KGHDR and CDR2 SFDVKD. The CDR3 spans 14 residues. The CDR3 loop reads CATSDRRGWDEQFF. CDR3 coding DNA: TGTGCCACCAGTGATCGCCGCGGTTGGGATGAGCAATTCTTC.

The rearrangement joins TRBV6-1 to TRBJ1-2; D is unclear. The CDR3 totals 13 residues. CDR1 is MNHNS, CDR2 SASEGT, per germline. Trimming removed 5 bases from V and 3 bases from J, with 10 bases in between. The CDR3 coding sequence is TGTGCCAGCAGTCCCCAGGAGGACTATGGCTACACCTTC. It codes for CASSPQEDYGYTF.

The CDR3 coding sequence is TGTGCCAGCAGACTTTCAGGGTCCGGGAATCAGCCCCAGCATTTT. This encodes CASRLSGSGNQPQHF. The genes are TRBV12-3 or TRBV12-4 and TRBJ1-5, with D perhaps TRBD1 (5 bases). There are 15 residues in the CDR3. V was pared by 6 bases and J by 4 bases, with 16 bases between.

There are a few counts of this clone. The gene calls are TRBV6-9 and TRBJ1-2; a possible D gene is TRBD1 (5 bases). CDR3 length: 16 residues. Trimming took 3 bases from V and 3 from J, leaving 17 bases between them. CDR1 is MNHGY and CDR2 is SVAAGI in the germline V gene. The CDR3 loop reads CASSYLFTGADYGYTF. DNA of the CDR3: TGTGCCAGCAGTTACCTTTTTACAGGAGCAGACTATGGCTACACCTTC.

The V and J genes are TRBV12-3 or TRBV12-4 and TRBJ2-7; maybe TRBD2 (6 bases). V was clipped by 3 bases and J by 4 bases, with 13 bases between them. The CDR3 has 14 amino acids. CDR3 DNA sequence: TGTGCCAGCAGTTTCACGGGAGCCTCGTACGAGCAGTACTTC. Its translation: CASSFTGASYEQYF.

This clone has at least ten counts. The chain couples TRBV27 to TRBJ2-1; no clear D. The V gene's germline CDR1 is MNHEY and CDR2 SMNVEV (reference sequence). Trimming cost V 2 bases and J 3 bases, with 11 bases left between them. The CDR3 covers 15 residues. The CDR3 DNA follows: TGTGCCAGCAGTTTAGAGGTAGCAATCTACAATGAGCAGTTCTTC. This gives the protein CASSLEVAIYNEQFF.

This clone has a count of ten or more. This rearrangement joins TRBV15 to TRBJ1-6, with 9 bases that match TRBD1. This CDR3 contains 17 residues. J was trimmed by 9 bases and V by 0 bases; bases with no gene match: 9. Germline V gene sequence: CDR1 LNHNV, CDR2 YYDKDF (reference sequence). The CDR3 loop reads CATSRDYVGQGPSPLHF. CDR3 DNA: TGTGCCACCAGCAGAGATTATGTAGGACAGGGGCCTTCACCCCTCCACTTT. The entire variable domain, with the rest obtained from reference TRBV15 and TRBJ1-6, is as follows: DAMVIQNPRYQVTQFGKPVTLSCSQTLNHNVMYWYQQKSSQAPKLLFHYYDKDFNNEADTPDNFQSRRPNTSFCFLDIRSPGLGDTAMYLCATSRDYVGQGPSPLHFGNGTRLTVT.

V usage is TRBV7-9 and J usage is TRBJ2-7, with D perhaps matching TRBD2 (6 bases). Germline V gene sequence: CDR1 SEHNR, CDR2 FQNEAQ (reference sequence). V was pared by 4 bases and J by 4 bases, with 11 bases between. The CDR3 runs 13 residues. CDR3: CASSSGLRYEQYF. In DNA form, the CDR3 reads TGTGCCAGCAGCTCGGGACTGAGATACGAGCAGTACTTC.

In this sample, this clone turned up a few times. The chain recombines TRBV5-1 with TRBJ1-1; D is unresolved. The CDR3 contains 11 residues. Trimming took 5 bases from V and 3 from J, leaving 5 bases between them. Germline CDR1 and CDR2: SGHRS and YFSETQ. The CDR3 sequence: CASSEDTEAFF. The CDR3 DNA reads as TGCGCCAGCAGTGAGGACACTGAAGCTTTCTTT.

This clone was counted only a few times. With a much larger clone just one base away, this may be a read error. V is TRBV15 and J is TRBJ1-2, with D hard to call. This CDR3 spans 16 amino acids. The V gene's germline CDR1 is LNHNV and CDR2 YYDKDF (reference sequence). Trimming took 5 bases from V and 5 from J, leaving 21 bases between them. CDR3 protein: CATSGPADDWVYGYTF. The CDR3 DNA sequence: TGTGCCACCAGCGGACCAGCGGACGACTGGGTATATGGCTACACCTTC.

A few counts support this clone. J is TRBJ2-1 and V is TRBV6-1; 7 nucleotides agree with TRBD1. CDR1 and CDR2 from the germline V gene are MNHNS and SASEGT. J was trimmed by 3 bases and V by 5 bases; bases with no gene match: 1. The CDR3 contains 13 residues. The DNA of the CDR3 is TGTGCCAGCAGTAGGGACAGCTACAATGAGCAGTTCTTC. Translating gives CASSRDSYNEQFF.

This clone appeared a few times. This chain links TRBV10-3 with TRBJ1-1; no reliable D call. The CDR3 has 15 amino acids. Germline V CDR1 and CDR2: ENHRY, SYGVKD. V lost 6 bases and J 1 base, leaving 15 bases between the germline ends. The DNA for the CDR3 is TGTGCCATCAGCGACCCCGCCAGCCCGAACACTGAAGCTTTCTTT. Translated: CAISDPASPNTEAFF.